This T cell receptor (beta chain) stems from a study of molecular identifiers for immune sequencing clone quantification. Overall study findings and caveats: Spiked Jurkat TCR RNA from one cell was reportedly detectable among one million naive cells.

Comment on this clonotype: Its antigen is unidentified.

Previously published methods and listed TCR primers were used for the bulk TCR libraries. Each CDR3 protein gets one entry after TCRdb re-called the PCR reads with MiXCR. The sample lists some 680,000 distinct CDR3 sequences; about 25% were seen once. Researchers sorted naive CD8 T cells as cells that were CD8+CD4-CCR7+CD45RA+. The CDR3 sequence is 15 residues long. Germline CDR1 reads SEHNR; CDR2 reads FQNEAQ (reference sequence). With V trimmed by 3 bases and J by 2 bases, 5 bases remained unmatched. The sample taken for sequencing was naive CD8+ T cells from blood, with Jurkat cell RNA spiked in. The subset was: FACS-sorted CD8+CD4-CCR7+CD45RA+ naive T cells. The chain joins TRBV7-9 to TRBJ2-7; 9 bases align to TRBD2. The TCR sequence derives from a human donor in good health. Some libraries in this study had Jurkat cell RNA spiked in. The CDR3 loop is CASSFAGGPAYEQYF. Here the CDR3 DNA reads TGTGCCAGCAGCTTCGCGGGAGGGCCAGCCTACGAGCAGTACTTC.